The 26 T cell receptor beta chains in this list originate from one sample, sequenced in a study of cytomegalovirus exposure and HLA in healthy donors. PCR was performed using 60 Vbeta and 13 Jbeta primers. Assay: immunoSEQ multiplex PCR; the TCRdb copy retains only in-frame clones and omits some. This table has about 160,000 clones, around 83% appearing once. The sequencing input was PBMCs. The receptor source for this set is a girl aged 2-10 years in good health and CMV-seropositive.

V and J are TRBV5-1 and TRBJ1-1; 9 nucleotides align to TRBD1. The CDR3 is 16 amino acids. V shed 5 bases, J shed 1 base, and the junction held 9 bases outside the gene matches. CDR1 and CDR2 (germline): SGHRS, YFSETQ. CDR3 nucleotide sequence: TGCGCCAGCAGTACCGGGACAGGGTTGGGGAACACTGAAGCTTTCTTT. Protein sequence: CASSTGTGLGNTEAFF.

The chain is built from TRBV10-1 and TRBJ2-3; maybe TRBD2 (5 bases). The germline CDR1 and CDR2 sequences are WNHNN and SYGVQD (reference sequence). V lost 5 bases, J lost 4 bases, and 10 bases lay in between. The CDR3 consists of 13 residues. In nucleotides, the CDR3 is TGCGCCAGCAGTCTCGCGGGCGCAGATACGCAGTATTTT. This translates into CASSLAGADTQYF.

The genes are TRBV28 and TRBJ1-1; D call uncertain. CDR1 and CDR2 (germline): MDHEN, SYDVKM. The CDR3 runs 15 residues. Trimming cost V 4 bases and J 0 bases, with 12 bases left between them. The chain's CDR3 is CASSSTLLLNTEAFF. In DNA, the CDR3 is TGTGCCAGCAGTTCCACGTTGCTACTGAACACTGAAGCTTTCTTT.

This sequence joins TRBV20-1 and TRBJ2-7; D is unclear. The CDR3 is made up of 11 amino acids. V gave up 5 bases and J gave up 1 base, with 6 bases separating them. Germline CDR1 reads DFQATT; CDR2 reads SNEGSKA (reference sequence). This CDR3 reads CSAPLSYEQYF. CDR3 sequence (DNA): TGCAGTGCTCCACTATCCTACGAGCAGTACTTC.

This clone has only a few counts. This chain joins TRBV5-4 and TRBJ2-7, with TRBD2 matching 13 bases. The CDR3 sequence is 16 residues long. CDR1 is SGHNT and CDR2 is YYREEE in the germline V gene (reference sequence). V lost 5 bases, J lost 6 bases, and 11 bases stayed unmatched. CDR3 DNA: TGTGCCAGCAGTACCAAAACTAGCGGGAGGGCCATCGAGCAGTACTTC. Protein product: CASSTKTSGRAIEQYF.

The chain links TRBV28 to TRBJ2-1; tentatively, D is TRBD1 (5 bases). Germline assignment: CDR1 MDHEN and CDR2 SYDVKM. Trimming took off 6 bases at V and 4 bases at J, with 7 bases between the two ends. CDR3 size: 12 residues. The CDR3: CASRRQYNEQFF. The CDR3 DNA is TGTGCCAGCAGGAGACAGTACAATGAGCAGTTCTTC.

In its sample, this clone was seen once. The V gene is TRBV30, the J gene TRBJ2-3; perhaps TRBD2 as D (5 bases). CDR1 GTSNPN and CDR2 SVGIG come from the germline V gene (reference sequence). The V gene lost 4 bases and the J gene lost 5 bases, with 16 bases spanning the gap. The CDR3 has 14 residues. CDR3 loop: CAWKGRGNGDTQYF. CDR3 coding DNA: TGTGCCTGGAAGGGTAGAGGGAATGGAGATACGCAGTATTTT.

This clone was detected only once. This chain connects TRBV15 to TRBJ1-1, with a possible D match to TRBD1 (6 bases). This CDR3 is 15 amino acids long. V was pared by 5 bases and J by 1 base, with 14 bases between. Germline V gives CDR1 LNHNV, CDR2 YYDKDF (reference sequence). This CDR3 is CATSRGQSRNTEAFF. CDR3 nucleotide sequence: TGTGCCACCAGCCGCGGACAGTCACGGAACACTGAAGCTTTCTTT. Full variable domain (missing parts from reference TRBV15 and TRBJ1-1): DAMVIQNPRYQVTQFGKPVTLSCSQTLNHNVMYWYQQKSSQAPKLLFHYYDKDFNNEADTPDNFQSRRPNTSFCFLDIRSPGLGDTAMYLCATSRGQSRNTEAFFGQGTRLTVV.

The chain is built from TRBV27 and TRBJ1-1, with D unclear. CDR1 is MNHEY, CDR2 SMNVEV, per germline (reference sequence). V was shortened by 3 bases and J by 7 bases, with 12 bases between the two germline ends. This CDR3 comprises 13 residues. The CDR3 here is CASSLFGGNEAFF. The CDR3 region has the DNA TGTGCCAGCAGTTTGTTTGGAGGGAATGAAGCTTTCTTT.

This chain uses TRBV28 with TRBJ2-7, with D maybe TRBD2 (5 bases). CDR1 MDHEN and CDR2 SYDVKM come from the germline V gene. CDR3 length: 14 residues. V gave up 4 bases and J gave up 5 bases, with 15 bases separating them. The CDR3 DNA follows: TGTGCCAGCAGTTCTGGACTCTCCCGAGACGAGCAGTACTTC. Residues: CASSSGLSRDEQYF.

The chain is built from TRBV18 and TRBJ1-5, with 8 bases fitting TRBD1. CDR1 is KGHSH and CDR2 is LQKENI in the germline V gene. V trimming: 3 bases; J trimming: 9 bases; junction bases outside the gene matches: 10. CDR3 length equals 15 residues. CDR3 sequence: CASSPPGQDYRPQHF. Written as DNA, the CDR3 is TGTGCCAGCTCACCGCCGGGACAGGACTATCGGCCCCAGCATTTT.

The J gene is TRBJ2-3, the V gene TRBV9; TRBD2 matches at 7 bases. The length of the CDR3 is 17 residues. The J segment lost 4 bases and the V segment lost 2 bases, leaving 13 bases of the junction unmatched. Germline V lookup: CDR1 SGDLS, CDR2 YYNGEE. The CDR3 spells CASSVNILREGPDTQYF. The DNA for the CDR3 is TGTGCCAGCAGCGTTAACATATTGAGGGAGGGCCCAGATACGCAGTATTTT.

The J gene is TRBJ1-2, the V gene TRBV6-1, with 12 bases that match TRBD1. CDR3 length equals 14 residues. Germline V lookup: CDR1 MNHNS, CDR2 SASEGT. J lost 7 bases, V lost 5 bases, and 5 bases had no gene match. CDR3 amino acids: CASSKGQGASGYTF. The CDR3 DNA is TGTGCCAGCAGTAAGGGACAGGGGGCTTCTGGCTACACCTTC.

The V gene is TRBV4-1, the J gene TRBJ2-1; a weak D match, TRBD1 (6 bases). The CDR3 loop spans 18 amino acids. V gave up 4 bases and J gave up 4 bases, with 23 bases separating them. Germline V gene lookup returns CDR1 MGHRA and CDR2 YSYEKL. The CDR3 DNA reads TGCGCCAGCAGCCTACGTCCGTCTGGCCCCCAGGGGTACAATGAGCAGTTCTTC. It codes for CASSLRPSGPQGYNEQFF.

Written as DNA, the CDR3 is TGCGCCAGCAGCCGATGGGAAGGGGAGGGAGCTTTCTTT. Its translation is CASSRWEGEGAFF. The chain carries TRBV5-1 and TRBJ1-1; perhaps TRBD1 as D (5 bases). Germline V gives CDR1 SGHRS, CDR2 YFSETQ. The CDR3 has 13 residues. Between the trimmed V and J ends, which lost 4 bases and 10 bases, there was a span of 17 bases.

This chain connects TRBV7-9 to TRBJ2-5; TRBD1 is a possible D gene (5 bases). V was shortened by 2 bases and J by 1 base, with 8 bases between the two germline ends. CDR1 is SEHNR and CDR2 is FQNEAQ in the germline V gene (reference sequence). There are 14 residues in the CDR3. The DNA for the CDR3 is TGTGCCAGCAGCTTACGACAGCCCCAAGAGACCCAGTACTTC. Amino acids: CASSLRQPQETQYF.

The CDR3: CASSEQDRPYEQYF. CDR3 sequence (DNA): TGCGCCAGCAGCGAGCAGGACAGGCCCTACGAGCAGTACTTC. V usage is TRBV5-1 and J usage is TRBJ2-7, with 7 bases that match TRBD1. The germline V gene has CDR1 SGHRS and CDR2 YFSETQ. The CDR3 sequence is 14 residues long. V gave up 4 bases and J gave up 2 bases; unmatched junction bases: 6.

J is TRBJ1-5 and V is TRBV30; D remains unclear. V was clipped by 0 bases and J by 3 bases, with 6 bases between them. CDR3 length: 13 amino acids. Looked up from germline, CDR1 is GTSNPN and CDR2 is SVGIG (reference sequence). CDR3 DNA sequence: TGTGCCTGGAGTGTACAGAACAATCAGCCCCAGCATTTT. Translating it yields CAWSVQNNQPQHF.

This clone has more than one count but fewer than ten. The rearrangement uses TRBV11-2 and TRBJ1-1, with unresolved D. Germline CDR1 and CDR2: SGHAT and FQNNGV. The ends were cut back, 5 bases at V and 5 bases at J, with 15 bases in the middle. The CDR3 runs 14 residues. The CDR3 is CASSRLSRSTEAFF. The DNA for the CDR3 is TGTGCCAGCAGCCGACTGTCCCGGTCGACTGAAGCTTTCTTT.

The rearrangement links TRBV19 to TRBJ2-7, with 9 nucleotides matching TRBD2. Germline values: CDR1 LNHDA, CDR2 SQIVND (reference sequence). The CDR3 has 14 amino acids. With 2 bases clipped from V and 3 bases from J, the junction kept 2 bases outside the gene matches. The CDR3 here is CASSISGRSYEQYF. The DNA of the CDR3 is TGTGCCAGTAGTATAAGCGGGAGGAGCTACGAGCAGTACTTC.

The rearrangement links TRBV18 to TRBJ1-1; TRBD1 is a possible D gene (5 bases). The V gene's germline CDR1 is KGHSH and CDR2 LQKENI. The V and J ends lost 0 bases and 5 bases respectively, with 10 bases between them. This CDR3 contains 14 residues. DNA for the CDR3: TGTGCCAGCTCACCACCAGGGGAAAGAACTGAAGCTTTCTTT. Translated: CASSPPGERTEAFF.

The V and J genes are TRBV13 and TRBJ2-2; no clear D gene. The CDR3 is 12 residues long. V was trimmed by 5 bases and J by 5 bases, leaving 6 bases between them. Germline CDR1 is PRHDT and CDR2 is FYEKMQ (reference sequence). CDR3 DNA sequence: TGTGCCAGCAGCCGACAAACCGGGGAGCTGTTTTTT. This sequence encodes CASSRQTGELFF. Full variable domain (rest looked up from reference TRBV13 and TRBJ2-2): AAGVIQSPRHLIKEKRETATLKCYPIPRHDTVYWYQQGPGQDPQFLISFYEKMQSDKGSIPDRFSAQQFSDYHSELNMSSLELGDSALYFCASSRQTGELFFGEGSRLTVL.

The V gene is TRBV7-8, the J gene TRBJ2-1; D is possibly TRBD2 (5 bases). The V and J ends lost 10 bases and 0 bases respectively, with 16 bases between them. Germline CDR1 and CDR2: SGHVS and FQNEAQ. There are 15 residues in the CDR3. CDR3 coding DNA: TGTGCCACCTTACGGGGAGCGGACTCCTACAATGAGCAGTTCTTC. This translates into CATLRGADSYNEQFF. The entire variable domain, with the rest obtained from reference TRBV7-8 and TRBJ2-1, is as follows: GAGVSQSPRYKVAKRGQDVALRCDPISGHVSLFWYQQALGQGPEFLTYFQNEAQLDKSGLPSDRFFAERPEGSVSTLKIQRTQQEDSAVYLCATLRGADSYNEQFFGPGTRLTVL.

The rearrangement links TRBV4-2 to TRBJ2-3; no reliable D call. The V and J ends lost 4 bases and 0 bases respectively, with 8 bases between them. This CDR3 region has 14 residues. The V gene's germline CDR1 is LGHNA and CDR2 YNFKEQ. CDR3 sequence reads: CASSPEPSTDTQYF. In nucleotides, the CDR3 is TGTGCCAGCAGCCCCGAGCCAAGCACAGATACGCAGTATTTT.

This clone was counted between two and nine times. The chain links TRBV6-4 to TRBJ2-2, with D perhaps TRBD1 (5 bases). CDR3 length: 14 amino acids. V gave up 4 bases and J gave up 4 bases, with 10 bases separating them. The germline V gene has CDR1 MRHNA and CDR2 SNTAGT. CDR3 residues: CASSGREFTGELFF. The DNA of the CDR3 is TGTGCCAGCAGTGGCAGGGAATTCACCGGGGAGCTGTTTTTT.

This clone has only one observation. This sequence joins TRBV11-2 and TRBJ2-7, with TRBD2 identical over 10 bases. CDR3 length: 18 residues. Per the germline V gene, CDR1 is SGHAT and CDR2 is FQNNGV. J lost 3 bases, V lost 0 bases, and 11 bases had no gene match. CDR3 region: CASSLDPGVGLAVYEQYF. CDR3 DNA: TGTGCCAGCAGCTTAGACCCCGGGGTCGGACTAGCGGTCTACGAGCAGTACTTC.